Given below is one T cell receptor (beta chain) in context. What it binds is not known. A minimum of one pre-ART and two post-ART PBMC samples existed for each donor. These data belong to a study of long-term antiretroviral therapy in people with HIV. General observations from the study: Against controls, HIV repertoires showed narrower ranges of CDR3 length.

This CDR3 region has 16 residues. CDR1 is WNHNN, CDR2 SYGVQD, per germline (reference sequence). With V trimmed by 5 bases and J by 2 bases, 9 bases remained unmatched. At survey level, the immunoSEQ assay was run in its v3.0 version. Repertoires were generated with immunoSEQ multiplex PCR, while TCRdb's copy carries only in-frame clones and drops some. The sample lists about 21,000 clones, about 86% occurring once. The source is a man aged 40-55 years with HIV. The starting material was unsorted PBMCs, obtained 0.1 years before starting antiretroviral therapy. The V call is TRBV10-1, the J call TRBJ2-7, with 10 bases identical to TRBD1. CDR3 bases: TGCGCCAGCAGTTCGGGACAGGGGCGGAATCCCTACGAGCAGTACTTC. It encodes CASSSGQGRNPYEQYF.